The clone carrying this T cell receptor beta chain was counted a few times. Its antigen is as yet unknown. V was clipped by 0 bases and J by 3 bases; unmatched bases: 3. From germline, CDR1 is MGHRA and CDR2 YSYEKL. The CDR3 covers 17 residues. The data were taken from a study of T-cell memory formation after mild COVID-19. 5'RACE primed from the constant segment yielded TCR alpha and TCR beta cDNA libraries bearing sample barcodes and UMIs. TCRdb redid the calling of the 5' RACE reads with MiXCR, one entry per CDR3 protein. Of about 250,000 distinct CDR3 sequences listed, 16% are singletons. The study, taken as a whole, reports: Contracting clones from day 15 to 85 showed balanced CD4/CD8; later expanders favored CD4+. Pre-infection memory contained some responding clones, which suggested that cross-reactive memory had joined.

The sequencing sample was made of PBMCs or a T cell subset sorted from them (not recorded which). The TCR comes from a man aged 18 to 30 who had mild COVID-19 (a few samples of this study predate the infection). Cell type and time point are not known. V and J are TRBV4-1 and TRBJ2-3; 13 bases are shared with TRBD2. CDR3 residues: CASSQDPGLAGTDTQYF. The CDR3 coding sequence is TGCGCCAGCAGCCAAGACCCGGGACTAGCGGGGACAGATACGCAGTATTTT.